What follows are 9 T cell receptor beta chains derived from one specimen sequenced in a study of T cells expressing NK-cell markers. From its re-call of the 5' RACE reads, TCRdb lists each CDR3 protein once, without DNA. The ten top clones account for 6% to 9.5%, within a sample of 400,000 to 450,000 distinct CDR3 sequences. The sample was blood T cells: a sorted CD56 or NKG2C T cell subset, CD4+ or CD8+ T cells, or bulk PBMC T cells (not recorded which). Source of these receptors: a woman between 18 and 69 years old in good health.

This chain uses TRBV5-1 with TRBJ1-1. The germline V gene has CDR1 SGHRS and CDR2 YFSETQ. This CDR3 is built from 14 residues. The CDR3 reads CASSLDPRAAEAFF. Combining the CDR3 with reference TRBV5-1 and TRBJ1-1 gives the whole variable domain KAGVTQTPRYLIKTRGQQVTLSCSPISGHRSVSWYQQTPGQGLQFLFEYFSETQRNKGNFPGRFSGRQFSNSRSEMNVSTLELGDSALYLCASSLDPRAAEAFFGQGTRLTVV.

The rearrangement links TRBV20-1 to TRBJ2-1. Germline CDR1 DFQATT, CDR2 SNEGSKA (reference sequence). CDR3 length equals 13 residues. The CDR3 reads CSAIPTAYNEQFF.

The rearrangement joins TRBV6-6 to TRBJ2-3; TCRdb's assignment of TRBD2 cannot be checked, as there is no DNA. Germline V gene data show CDR1 as MNHNY and CDR2 as SVGAGI (reference sequence). This CDR3 spans 12 amino acids. CDR3 sequence: CASRGLTDTQYF.

The chain links TRBV7-8 to TRBJ1-1; TCRdb picks TRBD1, but there is no DNA to check that call. Germline CDR1 is SGHVS and CDR2 is FQNEAQ. This CDR3 is 19 amino acids long. The CDR3 sequence: CASSSTTFKGTRFNTEAFF.

The chain has TRBV20-1 and TRBJ2-1. CDR3 length: 13 residues. Germline-derived CDR1 and CDR2 are DFQATT and SNEGSKA (reference sequence). This CDR3 reads CSAPDTSYNEQFF.

The chain is built from TRBV7-9 and TRBJ2-1; TCRdb names TRBD2, which stays unverified in the absence of DNA. CDR3 length equals 16 residues. Germline V gives CDR1 SEHNR, CDR2 FQNEAQ (reference sequence). The CDR3 spells CASSFRLAGGGDEQFF.

The chain employs TRBV7-8 and TRBJ2-3; the D call of TRBD1 rests on TCRdb alone, since no DNA is present to check it. The CDR3 has 14 residues. Germline assignment: CDR1 SGHVS and CDR2 FQNEAQ. The CDR3 loop reads CASSFSGVGNTQYF.

The chain uses TRBV18 and TRBJ2-7; checking the TCRdb D call of TRBD2 is not possible without DNA. CDR3 length: 15 amino acids. Germline V gene data show CDR1 as KGHSH and CDR2 as LQKENI. The CDR3 sequence is CASSQGLAGESEQYF.

The chain is built from TRBV12-3 or TRBV12-4 and TRBJ1-3. This CDR3 region has 14 residues. The CDR3 here is CASTPLSSGNTIYF.